The rows below give T cell receptor beta chains drawn from one sample of a study of T cells in Graves' hyperthyroidism and ophthalmopathy. TCRdb redid the calling of the multiplex PCR reads with MiXCR, one entry per CDR3 protein. This table has about 400,000 distinct CDR3 sequences, about 15% appearing once. Specimen: blood. These receptors all come from a man aged 18 to 35 with Graves' ophthalmopathy. The CDR3 runs from the conserved cysteine through the conserved F or W. The D gene is left open where the match is weak. Size is omitted from some rows. Given values are once, few, many or a class for expanded clones.

J: TRBJ2-5; size: many; D: NA; V: TRBV10-3; CDR3: CAISQASRETQYF; DNA: TGTGCCATCAGTCAGGCGAGCAGAGAGACCCAGTACTTC
J: TRBJ2-7; size: many; D: NA; V: TRBV11-2; CDR3: CASSFNHLSYEQYF; DNA: TGTGCCAGCAGCTTCAACCACCTATCCTACGAGCAGTACTTC
J: TRBJ1-1; size: many; D: NA; V: TRBV6-5; CDR3: CASSYGGGAMNTEAFF; DNA: TGTGCCAGCAGTTACGGGGGGGGGGCTATGAACACTGAAGCTTTCTTT
J: TRBJ1-5; size: NA; D: TRBD1; V: TRBV10-3; CDR3: CAISGDRDNQPQHF; DNA: TGTGCCATCAGCGGGGACAGGGACAATCAGCCCCAGCATTTT
J: TRBJ2-7; size: many; D: NA; V: TRBV11-3; CDR3: CASSFATGSYEQYF; DNA: TGTGCCAGCAGCTTCGCGACAGGCTCCTACGAGCAGTACTTC
J: TRBJ1-1; size: NA; D: TRBD1; V: TRBV20-1; CDR3: CSTDGDSHTEAFF; DNA: TGCAGCACTGATGGGGACAGTCACACTGAAGCTTTCTTT
J: TRBJ2-7; size: many; D: NA; V: TRBV7-2; CDR3: CASSPQGPYEQYF; DNA: TGTGCCAGCAGCCCTCAGGGACCCTACGAGCAGTACTTC
J: TRBJ1-5; size: few; D: NA; V: TRBV6-1; CDR3: CASSTSRAHQPQHF; DNA: TGTGCCAGCAGTACCTCCAGGGCCCATCAGCCCCAGCATTTT
J: TRBJ2-1; size: many; D: NA; V: TRBV24-1; CDR3: CATSLVHRGGYYNEQFF; DNA: TGTGCCACCAGCCTAGTACACAGGGGAGGCTACTACAATGAGCAGTTCTTC
J: TRBJ2-2; size: many; D: NA; V: TRBV7-9; CDR3: CASSPGSSQAGELFF; DNA: TGTGCCAGCAGCCCAGGGTCGTCCCAGGCAGGGGAGCTGTTTTTT
J: TRBJ2-1; size: NA; D: NA; V: TRBV19; CDR3: CASSIMSGNNEQFF; DNA: TGTGCCAGTAGTATTATGTCAGGTAACAATGAGCAGTTCTTC
J: TRBJ2-7; size: many; D: TRBD1; V: TRBV11-3; CDR3: CASSLGQGAQYEQYF; DNA: TGTGCCAGCAGCTTAGGACAGGGGGCCCAGTACGAGCAGTACTTC
J: TRBJ1-4; size: few; D: TRBD1; V: TRBV12-3/TRBV12-4; CDR3: CASSFGQGAISTTNEKLFF; DNA: TGTGCCAGCAGTTTTGGACAGGGGGCGATTTCCACAACTAATGAAAAACTGTTTTTT
J: TRBJ1-1; size: many; D: TRBD1; V: TRBV4-1; CDR3: CASSQVIGRDSEAFF; DNA: TGCGCCAGCAGCCAAGTTATCGGCCGGGACAGTGAAGCTTTCTTT
J: TRBJ2-7; size: many; D: NA; V: TRBV7-8; CDR3: CASSPGELSYEQYF; DNA: TGTGCCAGCAGCCCAGGGGAGCTATCCTACGAGCAGTACTTC
J: TRBJ1-1; size: few; D: NA; V: TRBV30; CDR3: CAWSAYLQDGRNTEAFF; DNA: TGTGCCTGGAGTGCGTATCTCCAGGACGGCAGGAACACTGAAGCTTTCTTT
J: TRBJ2-1; size: many; D: TRBD1; V: TRBV5-6; CDR3: CASSAVGQGRNEQFF; DNA: TGTGCCAGCAGCGCTGTGGGACAGGGACGCAATGAGCAGTTCTTC
J: TRBJ1-2; size: NA; D: NA; V: TRBV12-3/TRBV12-4; CDR3: CASSFSGARANCGYTF; DNA: TGTGCCAGCAGTTTCTCGGGGGCGAGGGCTAACTGTGGCTACACCTTC
J: TRBJ1-1; size: NA; D: NA; V: TRBV19; CDR3: CASSKGGSYTEAFF; DNA: TGTGCCAGTAGTAAGGGTGGGTCTTACACTGAAGCTTTCTTT
J: TRBJ2-2; size: NA; D: TRBD2; V: TRBV4-2; CDR3: CASSQDLVTSGGGELFF; DNA: TGTGCCAGCAGCCAAGATCTTGTGACTAGCGGGGGCGGGGAGCTGTTTTTT
J: TRBJ1-5; size: many; D: NA; V: TRBV2; CDR3: CASSLDRINQPQHF; DNA: TGTGCCAGCAGTTTAGACAGGATTAATCAGCCCCAGCATTTT
J: TRBJ2-1; size: many; D: NA; V: TRBV5-1; CDR3: CASGQAKTPNEQFF; DNA: TGCGCCAGCGGGCAGGCCAAGACTCCTAATGAGCAGTTCTTC
J: TRBJ1-6; size: many; D: NA; V: TRBV20-1; CDR3: CSARVVQGNSPLHF; DNA: TGCAGTGCTAGAGTTGTACAGGGTAATTCACCCCTCCACTTT
J: TRBJ1-5; size: many; D: NA; V: TRBV30; CDR3: CAWLGLIKHF; DNA: TGTGCCTGGTTGGGCCTGATCAAACATTTT
J: TRBJ2-7; size: many; D: TRBD2; V: TRBV6-5; CDR3: CASSYSGLAGVAYEQYF; DNA: TGTGCCAGCAGTTACTCGGGACTAGCGGGGGTCGCCTACGAGCAGTACTTC
J: TRBJ2-5; size: NA; D: NA; V: TRBV4-1; CDR3: CASSQDQGTEETQYF; DNA: TGCGCCAGCAGCCAAGATCAAGGGACGGAAGAGACCCAGTACTTC
J: TRBJ2-5; size: NA; D: NA; V: TRBV7-2; CDR3: CASSLGWGGGETQYF; DNA: TGTGCCAGCAGCTTAGGGTGGGGGGGCGGAGAGACCCAGTACTTC
J: TRBJ2-3; size: few; D: TRBD2; V: TRBV6-1; CDR3: CATTPWLAGYTDTQYF; DNA: TGTGCCACCACCCCATGGTTAGCGGGGTACACAGATACGCAGTATTTT
J: TRBJ2-1; size: few; D: NA; V: TRBV7-3; CDR3: CASRGRGLNEQFF; DNA: TGTGCCAGCAGAGGACGGGGCCTTAATGAGCAGTTCTTC
J: TRBJ2-3; size: many; D: NA; V: TRBV3-1; CDR3: CASSQVSSADTQYF; DNA: TGTGCCAGCAGCCAAGTCTCGAGCGCAGATACGCAGTATTTT
J: TRBJ2-5; size: many; D: NA; V: TRBV4-2; CDR3: CASSQDGTGEETQYF; DNA: TGTGCCAGCAGCCAAGATGGTACAGGTGAAGAGACCCAGTACTTC
J: TRBJ2-3; size: few; D: NA; V: TRBV19; CDR3: CASSDNTDTQYF; DNA: TGTGCCAGTAGTGATAACACAGATACGCAGTATTTT